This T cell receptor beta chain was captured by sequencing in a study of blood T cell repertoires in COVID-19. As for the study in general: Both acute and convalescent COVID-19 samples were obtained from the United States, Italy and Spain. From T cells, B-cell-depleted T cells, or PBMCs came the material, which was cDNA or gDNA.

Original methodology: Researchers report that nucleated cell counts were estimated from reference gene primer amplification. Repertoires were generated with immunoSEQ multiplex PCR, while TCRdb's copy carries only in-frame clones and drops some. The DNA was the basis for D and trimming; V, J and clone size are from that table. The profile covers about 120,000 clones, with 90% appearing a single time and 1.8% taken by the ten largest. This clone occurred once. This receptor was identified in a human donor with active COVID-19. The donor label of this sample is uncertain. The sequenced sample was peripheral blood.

CDR3 sequence: CASSLVPGRVETQYF. CDR3 in DNA: TGTGCCAGCAGCTTGGTACCCGGTCGGGTGGAGACCCAGTACTTC. The J gene is TRBJ2-5, the V gene TRBV5-8; no clear D. The ends were cut back, 0 bases at V and 5 bases at J, with 14 bases in the middle. Germline CDR1 SGHTS, CDR2 YDEGEE. This CDR3 is built from 15 residues.